The rows below give T cell receptor beta chains drawn from one sample of a study of blood T cell repertoires in COVID-19. Method: immunoSEQ multiplex PCR; TCRdb's copy keeps in-frame clones and lacks some. The table has approximately 150,000 clones, 87% seen once; the top ten hold about 1.6%. Sequences were obtained from peripheral blood. These receptors were obtained from a woman aged 45-59 years with acute or convalescent COVID-19. Both conserved end residues are part of each CDR3. The D gene is left open where the match is weak. Expanded clones are given a class, and other clones once, few, many or no size at all.

j_call: TRBJ1-5; clone_size: .; v_call: TRBV7-8; d_call: .; cdr3_nt: TGTGCCAGCAGCTCCCAGGGGATCAGGCAGCCCCAGCATTTT; cdr3_aa: CASSSQGIRQPQHF
j_call: TRBJ2-1; clone_size: .; v_call: TRBV30; d_call: .; cdr3_nt: TGTGCCTGGAGTGCACTGAGGGGGAATGAGCAGTTCTTC; cdr3_aa: CAWSALRGNEQFF
j_call: TRBJ1-6; clone_size: once; v_call: TRBV6-5; d_call: TRBD1; cdr3_nt: TGTGCCAGCAGGACCGCCGGGACAGTCAATTCACCCCTCCACTTT; cdr3_aa: CASRTAGTVNSPLHF
j_call: TRBJ2-1; clone_size: .; v_call: TRBV19; d_call: .; cdr3_nt: TGTGCCAGTAGTCAAAGGGCAGGGACCTACAATGAGCAGTTCTTC; cdr3_aa: CASSQRAGTYNEQFF
j_call: TRBJ2-7; clone_size: .; v_call: TRBV30; d_call: .; cdr3_nt: TGTGCCTGGAGTGATAGCGGCTCCTACGAGCAGTACTTC; cdr3_aa: CAWSDSGSYEQYF
j_call: TRBJ2-2; clone_size: .; v_call: TRBV7-3; d_call: TRBD2; cdr3_nt: TGTGCCAGCCTAGCGGGGTACACCGGGGAGCTGTTTTTT; cdr3_aa: CASLAGYTGELFF
j_call: TRBJ1-2; clone_size: .; v_call: TRBV20-1; d_call: .; cdr3_nt: TGCAGTGCTCTAAGGACAGAAGGCTACACCTTC; cdr3_aa: CSALRTEGYTF
j_call: TRBJ1-2; clone_size: .; v_call: TRBV27; d_call: .; cdr3_nt: TGTGCCAGCAGTTTATCGGCCAGCGTTAACTATGGCTACACCTTC; cdr3_aa: CASSLSASVNYGYTF
j_call: TRBJ2-5; clone_size: .; v_call: TRBV4-1; d_call: TRBD2; cdr3_nt: TGCGCCAGCAGCCAAGTCAGCGGGGGGCGGGGTTTACAAGAGACCCAGTACTTC; cdr3_aa: CASSQVSGGRGLQETQYF
j_call: TRBJ2-7; clone_size: .; v_call: TRBV9; d_call: TRBD2; cdr3_nt: TGTGCCAGCAGCGTAGCTCTCCGGGGGCGCCGCCCCGGACTAGCGTACGAGCAGTACTTC; cdr3_aa: CASSVALRGRRPGLAYEQYF
j_call: TRBJ1-3; clone_size: .; v_call: TRBV9; d_call: .; cdr3_nt: TGTGCCAGCAGCCCCCGACAAATGAGAGGAAACACCATATATTTT; cdr3_aa: CASSPRQMRGNTIYF
j_call: TRBJ2-7; clone_size: .; v_call: TRBV6-5; d_call: TRBD2; cdr3_nt: TGTGCCAGCCTAGCGGGAGGGATTTCCTACGAGCAGTACTTC; cdr3_aa: CASLAGGISYEQYF
j_call: TRBJ2-7; clone_size: .; v_call: TRBV4-3; d_call: TRBD2; cdr3_nt: TGCGCCAGCAGCCAAGATTTGAGCGGGGGGGCCTACGAGCAGTACTTC; cdr3_aa: CASSQDLSGGAYEQYF
j_call: TRBJ1-5; clone_size: once; v_call: TRBV3-1/TRBV3-2; d_call: TRBD1; cdr3_nt: TGTGCCAGCAGCCAAGGGGGACAGACCAATCAGCCCCAGCATTTT; cdr3_aa: CASSQGGQTNQPQHF
j_call: TRBJ1-2; clone_size: once; v_call: TRBV10-3; d_call: .; cdr3_nt: TGTGCCATCAGTGAAGCGGCCTGGGGGGATGGCTACACCTTC; cdr3_aa: CAISEAAWGDGYTF
j_call: TRBJ2-7; clone_size: once; v_call: TRBV3-1/TRBV3-2; d_call: TRBD1; cdr3_nt: TGTGCCAGCAGCCAACGACAGGGGTACTACGAGCAGTACTTC; cdr3_aa: CASSQRQGYYEQYF
j_call: TRBJ2-3; clone_size: .; v_call: TRBV5-1; d_call: .; cdr3_nt: TGCGCCAGCAGCTCTACGGAGAGGACAGATACGCAGTATTTT; cdr3_aa: CASSSTERTDTQYF
j_call: TRBJ1-2; clone_size: .; v_call: TRBV19; d_call: TRBD1; cdr3_nt: TGTGCCAGTAGGCAACAGGGGTCGGGCGGCTACACCTTC; cdr3_aa: CASRQQGSGGYTF
j_call: TRBJ2-7; clone_size: .; v_call: TRBV6-5; d_call: TRBD2; cdr3_nt: TGTGCCAGCAGCTCCACTAGCGGGACGAACGAGCAGTACTTC; cdr3_aa: CASSSTSGTNEQYF
j_call: TRBJ1-3; clone_size: .; v_call: TRBV19; d_call: .; cdr3_nt: TGTGCCAGCCGTATCGGGAGAGGGACTGGAAACACCATATATTTT; cdr3_aa: CASRIGRGTGNTIYF
j_call: TRBJ2-7; clone_size: few; v_call: TRBV5-1; d_call: .; cdr3_nt: TGCGCCAGCAGCCCTCGACCGAGGAGCTCCTACGAGCAGTACTTC; cdr3_aa: CASSPRPRSSYEQYF
j_call: TRBJ1-1; clone_size: once; v_call: TRBV18; d_call: .; cdr3_nt: TGTGCCAGCTCACAACTTTACACTGAAGCTTTCTTT; cdr3_aa: CASSQLYTEAFF
j_call: TRBJ2-1; clone_size: .; v_call: TRBV20-1; d_call: TRBD2; cdr3_nt: TGCAGTGCTAGTTTGGCTAGCGGGGGCCAAGAGCAGTTCTTC; cdr3_aa: CSASLASGGQEQFF
j_call: TRBJ1-1; clone_size: many; v_call: TRBV29-1; d_call: .; cdr3_nt: TGCAGCGTTAAGGGGAGGGATTACACTGAAGCTTTCTTT; cdr3_aa: CSVKGRDYTEAFF
j_call: TRBJ2-7; clone_size: .; v_call: TRBV18; d_call: TRBD1; cdr3_nt: TGTGCCAGCTCTAGACAGGGTCCCACAAACGAGCAGTACTTC; cdr3_aa: CASSRQGPTNEQYF
j_call: TRBJ1-1; clone_size: once; v_call: TRBV11-1; d_call: TRBD1; cdr3_nt: TGTGCCAGCACCTCGACAGGGACCACTGAAGCTTTCTTT; cdr3_aa: CASTSTGTTEAFF
j_call: TRBJ2-2; clone_size: .; v_call: TRBV18; d_call: TRBD2; cdr3_nt: TGTGCCAGCTCACCTCACCACCGGAGTAGCGGGGACGGGGAGCTGTTTTTT; cdr3_aa: CASSPHHRSSGDGELFF
j_call: TRBJ1-2; clone_size: .; v_call: TRBV28; d_call: .; cdr3_nt: TGTGCCAGCAGTTTCGGGTTTTCCAGACTTGCCTATGGCTACACCTTC; cdr3_aa: CASSFGFSRLAYGYTF
j_call: TRBJ2-6; clone_size: .; v_call: TRBV30; d_call: .; cdr3_nt: TGTGCCTGGACAGTATCTGGGGCCAACGTCCTGACTTTC; cdr3_aa: CAWTVSGANVLTF
j_call: TRBJ2-3; clone_size: .; v_call: TRBV11-3; d_call: TRBD2; cdr3_nt: TGTGCCAGCAGCTTAGATACCGGACTAGCGGGGATTCTGTACACAGATACGCAGTATTTT; cdr3_aa: CASSLDTGLAGILYTDTQYF
j_call: TRBJ2-7; clone_size: .; v_call: TRBV5-1; d_call: TRBD1; cdr3_nt: TGCGCCAGCAGCCCCGGGACAGGGGGCCGCTACGAGCAGTACTTC; cdr3_aa: CASSPGTGGRYEQYF
j_call: TRBJ2-2; clone_size: .; v_call: TRBV10-1; d_call: TRBD2; cdr3_nt: TGCGCCAGCAGTGGCACTAGCGGGAGAGGGAGCGGGGAGCTGTTTTTT; cdr3_aa: CASSGTSGRGSGELFF
j_call: TRBJ1-6; clone_size: .; v_call: TRBV5-1; d_call: TRBD1; cdr3_nt: TGCGCCAGCAGCTTGAGACAGGGTGGGAATTCACCCCTCCACTTT; cdr3_aa: CASSLRQGGNSPLHF
j_call: TRBJ1-6; clone_size: .; v_call: TRBV6-5; d_call: .; cdr3_nt: TGTGCCAGCAGTTACAATTCCTCTCCGGATAATTCACCCCTCCACTTT; cdr3_aa: CASSYNSSPDNSPLHF
j_call: TRBJ2-7; clone_size: few; v_call: TRBV7-9; d_call: TRBD2; cdr3_nt: TGTGCCAGCAGCTCCACCGCTAGCGGGAGTCTCTACGAGCAGTACTTC; cdr3_aa: CASSSTASGSLYEQYF
j_call: TRBJ1-2; clone_size: .; v_call: TRBV2; d_call: .; cdr3_nt: TGTGCCAGCTGCAATGGACAGAGAACGGCCTACACCTTC; cdr3_aa: CASCNGQRTAYTF
j_call: TRBJ1-3; clone_size: .; v_call: TRBV20-1; d_call: .; cdr3_nt: TGCAGTGCTAGTTGGACAGATGGAAACACCATATATTTT; cdr3_aa: CSASWTDGNTIYF
j_call: TRBJ2-7; clone_size: once; v_call: TRBV13; d_call: .; cdr3_nt: TGTGCCAGCAGCCATACAGGGTCCTACGAGCAGTACTTC; cdr3_aa: CASSHTGSYEQYF
j_call: TRBJ2-2; clone_size: .; v_call: TRBV10-1; d_call: .; cdr3_nt: TGCGCCAGCACCCCAACCGGGGAGCTGTTTTTT; cdr3_aa: CASTPTGELFF
j_call: TRBJ1-3; clone_size: .; v_call: TRBV19; d_call: .; cdr3_nt: TGTGCCAGTATCGGTTTCGCCGCCTCTGGAAACACCATATATTTT; cdr3_aa: CASIGFAASGNTIYF
j_call: TRBJ1-2; clone_size: .; v_call: TRBV7-8; d_call: .; cdr3_nt: TGTGCCAGCAGCTTAGTCCTTCGTGCGAACTATGGCTACACCTTC; cdr3_aa: CASSLVLRANYGYTF